The present T cell receptor beta chain was sequenced within a study of blood T cell repertoires in COVID-19. Study background: Collection of acute and convalescent COVID-19 samples took place in the United States, Italy and Spain. Nucleic acid was either cDNA or gDNA, and it came from T cells, B-cell-depleted T cells, or PBMCs.

The repertoire was sequenced with immunoSEQ multiplex PCR; TCRdb's copy has only in-frame clones and lacks some. The sample has 150,000 to 200,000 clones, 80% to 90% seen once. Germline CDR1 is SGDLS and CDR2 is YYNGEE. CDR3 length: 13 residues. Unmatched junction bases numbered 5, after V lost 4 bases and J lost 7 bases. The rearrangement links TRBV9 to TRBJ1-1; 9 nucleotides match TRBD1. This receptor was obtained from a man aged 18-30 years who had recovered from COVID-19. Material for sequencing was peripheral blood. CDR3 DNA sequence: TGTGCCAGCAGCACTGCGGACAGGGGTGAAGCTTTCTTT. Translating it yields CASSTADRGEAFF.